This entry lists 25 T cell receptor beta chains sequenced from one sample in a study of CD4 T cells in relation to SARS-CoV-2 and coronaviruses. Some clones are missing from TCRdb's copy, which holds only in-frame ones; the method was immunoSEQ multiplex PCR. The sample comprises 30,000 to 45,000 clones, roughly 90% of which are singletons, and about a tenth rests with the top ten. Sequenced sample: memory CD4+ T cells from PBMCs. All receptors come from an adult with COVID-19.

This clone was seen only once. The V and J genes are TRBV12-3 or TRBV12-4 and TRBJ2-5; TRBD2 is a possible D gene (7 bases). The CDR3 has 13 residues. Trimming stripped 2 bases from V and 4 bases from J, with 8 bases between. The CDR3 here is CASSLRGGETQYF. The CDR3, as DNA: TGTGCCAGCAGTTTAAGGGGGGGAGAGACCCAGTACTTC.

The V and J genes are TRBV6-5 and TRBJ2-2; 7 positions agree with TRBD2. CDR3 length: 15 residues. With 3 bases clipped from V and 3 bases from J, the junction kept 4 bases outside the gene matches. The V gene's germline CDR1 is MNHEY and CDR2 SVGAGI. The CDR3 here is CASSYLGGDTGELFF. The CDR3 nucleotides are TGTGCCAGCAGTTATTTGGGGGGGGACACCGGGGAGCTGTTTTTT.

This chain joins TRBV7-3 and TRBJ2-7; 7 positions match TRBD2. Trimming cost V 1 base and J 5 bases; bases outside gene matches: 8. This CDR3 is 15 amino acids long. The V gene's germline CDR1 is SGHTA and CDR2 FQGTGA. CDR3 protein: CASSLRGGPIDEQYF. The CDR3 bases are TGTGCCAGCAGCTTAAGGGGAGGGCCTATCGACGAGCAGTACTTC.

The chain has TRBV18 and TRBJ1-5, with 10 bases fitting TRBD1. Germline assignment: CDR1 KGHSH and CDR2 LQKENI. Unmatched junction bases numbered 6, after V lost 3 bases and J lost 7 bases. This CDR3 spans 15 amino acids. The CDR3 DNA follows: TGTGCCAGCTCACCCGGGACAGGGGCTATGCAGCCCCAGCATTTT. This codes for CASSPGTGAMQPQHF.

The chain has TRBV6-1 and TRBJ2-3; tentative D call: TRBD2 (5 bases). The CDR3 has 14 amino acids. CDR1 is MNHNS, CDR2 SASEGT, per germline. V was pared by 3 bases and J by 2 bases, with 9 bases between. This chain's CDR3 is CASSDRENTDTQYF. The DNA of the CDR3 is TGTGCCAGCAGTGACCGGGAAAACACAGATACGCAGTATTTT.

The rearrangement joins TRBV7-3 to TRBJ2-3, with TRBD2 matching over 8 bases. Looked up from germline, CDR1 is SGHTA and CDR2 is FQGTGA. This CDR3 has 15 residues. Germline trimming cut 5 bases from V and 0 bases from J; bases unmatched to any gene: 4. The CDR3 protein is CASSETSASTDTQYF. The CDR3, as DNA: TGTGCCAGCAGCGAGACTAGCGCTAGCACAGATACGCAGTATTTT.

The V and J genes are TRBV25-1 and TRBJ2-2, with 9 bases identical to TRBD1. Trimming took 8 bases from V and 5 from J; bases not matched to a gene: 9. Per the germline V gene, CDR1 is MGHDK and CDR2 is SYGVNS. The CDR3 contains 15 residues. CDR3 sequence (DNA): TGTGCCAGCCTACCTAGGGACAGGGATACCGGGGAGCTGTTTTTT. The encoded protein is CASLPRDRDTGELFF.

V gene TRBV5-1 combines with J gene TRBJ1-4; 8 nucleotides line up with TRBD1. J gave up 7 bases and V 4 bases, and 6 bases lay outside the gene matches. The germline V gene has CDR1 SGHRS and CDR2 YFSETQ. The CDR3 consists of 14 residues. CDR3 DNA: TGCGCCAGCAGCGCTACAGGGGGTGCTGAAAAACTGTTTTTT. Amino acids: CASSATGGAEKLFF. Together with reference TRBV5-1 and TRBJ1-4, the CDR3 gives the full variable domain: KAGVTQTPRYLIKTRGQQVTLSCSPISGHRSVSWYQQTPGQGLQFLFEYFSETQRNKGNFPGRFSGRQFSNSRSEMNVSTLELGDSALYLCASSATGGAEKLFFGSGTQLSVL.

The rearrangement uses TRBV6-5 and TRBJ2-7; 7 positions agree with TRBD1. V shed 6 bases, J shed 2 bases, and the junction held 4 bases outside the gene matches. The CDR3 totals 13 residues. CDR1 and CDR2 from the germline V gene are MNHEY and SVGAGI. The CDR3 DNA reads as TGTGCCAGCAGACTGGGACAGCCCTACGAGCAGTACTTC. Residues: CASRLGQPYEQYF.

The CDR3 nucleotides are TGTGCCAGCAGCGGTGGGGGGGTCTACAATGAGCAGTTCTTC. Residues: CASSGGGVYNEQFF. The chain is built from TRBV25-1 and TRBJ2-1, with 7 bases that match TRBD2. With V trimmed by 6 bases and J by 3 bases, 5 bases remained unmatched. This CDR3 region has 14 residues. Germline V CDR1 and CDR2: MGHDK, SYGVNS.

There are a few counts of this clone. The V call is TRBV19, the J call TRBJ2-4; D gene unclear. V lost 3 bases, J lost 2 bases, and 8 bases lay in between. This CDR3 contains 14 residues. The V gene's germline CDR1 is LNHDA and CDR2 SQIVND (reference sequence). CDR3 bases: TGTGCCAGTAGTATTTTGGGGACCAAAAACATTCAGTACTTC. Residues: CASSILGTKNIQYF.

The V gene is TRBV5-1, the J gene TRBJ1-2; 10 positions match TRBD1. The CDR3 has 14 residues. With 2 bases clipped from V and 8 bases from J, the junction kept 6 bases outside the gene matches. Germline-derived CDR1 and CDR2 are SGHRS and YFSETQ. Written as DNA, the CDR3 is TGCGCCAGCAGCTTCCAGACAGGGGGCGAGGGCTACACCTTC. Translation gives CASSFQTGGEGYTF.

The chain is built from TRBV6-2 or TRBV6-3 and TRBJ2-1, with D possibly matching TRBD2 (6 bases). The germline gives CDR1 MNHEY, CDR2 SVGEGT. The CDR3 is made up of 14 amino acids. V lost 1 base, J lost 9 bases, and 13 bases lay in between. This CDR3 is CASSYWGVTSEQFF. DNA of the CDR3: TGTGCCAGCAGTTACTGGGGGGTTACTAGTGAGCAGTTCTTC.

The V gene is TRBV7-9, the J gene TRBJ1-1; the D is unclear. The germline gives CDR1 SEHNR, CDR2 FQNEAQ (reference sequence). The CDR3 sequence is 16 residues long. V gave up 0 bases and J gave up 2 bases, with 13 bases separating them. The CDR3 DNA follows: TGTGCCAGCAGCTTAGCCAGAGGGAGTACAAACACTGAAGCTTTCTTT. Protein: CASSLARGSTNTEAFF.

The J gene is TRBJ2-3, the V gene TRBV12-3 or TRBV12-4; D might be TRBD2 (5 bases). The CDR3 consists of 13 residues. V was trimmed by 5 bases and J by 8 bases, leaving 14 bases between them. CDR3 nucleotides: TGTGCCAGCAGTCCCGTCGGGGATGGTACGCAGTATTTT. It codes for CASSPVGDGTQYF.

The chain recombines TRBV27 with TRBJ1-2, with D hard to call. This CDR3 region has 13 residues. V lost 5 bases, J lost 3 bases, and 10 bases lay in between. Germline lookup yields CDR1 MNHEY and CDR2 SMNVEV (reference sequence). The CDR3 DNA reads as TGTGCCAGCAGTGTTAAGGAGGACTATGGCTACACCTTC. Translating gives CASSVKEDYGYTF.

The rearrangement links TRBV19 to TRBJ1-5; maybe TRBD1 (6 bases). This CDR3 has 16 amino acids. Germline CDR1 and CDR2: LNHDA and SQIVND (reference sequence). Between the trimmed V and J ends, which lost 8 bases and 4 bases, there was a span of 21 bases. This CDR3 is CASASDRRGPNQPQHF. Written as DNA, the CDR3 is TGTGCCAGTGCTTCGGACAGAAGAGGGCCGAATCAGCCCCAGCATTTT.

CDR3: CASSFRQGAGYEQYF. CDR3 sequence (DNA): TGCGCCAGCAGCTTCCGACAGGGGGCAGGGTACGAGCAGTACTTC. The rearrangement links TRBV4-1 to TRBJ2-7; TRBD1 matches at 10 bases. V shed 5 bases and J 4 bases; nucleotides not matched to a gene: 8. The CDR3 is made up of 15 amino acids. Germline CDR1 MGHRA, CDR2 YSYEKL.

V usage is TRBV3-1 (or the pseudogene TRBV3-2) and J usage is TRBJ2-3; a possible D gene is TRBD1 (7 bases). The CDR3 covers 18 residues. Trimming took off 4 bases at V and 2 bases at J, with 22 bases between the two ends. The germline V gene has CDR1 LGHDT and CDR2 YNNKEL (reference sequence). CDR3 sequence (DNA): TGTGCCAGCAGCCCCTACCGGGGCAGGGGGGCGTCCACAGATACGCAGTATTTT. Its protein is CASSPYRGRGASTDTQYF.

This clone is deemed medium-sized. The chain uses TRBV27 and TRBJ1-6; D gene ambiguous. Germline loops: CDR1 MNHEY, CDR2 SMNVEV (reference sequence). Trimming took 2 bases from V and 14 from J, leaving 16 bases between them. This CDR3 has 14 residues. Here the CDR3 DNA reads TGTGCCAGCAGTTTAACCTCCGAGGGCCGGACCCTCCACTTT. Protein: CASSLTSEGRTLHF.

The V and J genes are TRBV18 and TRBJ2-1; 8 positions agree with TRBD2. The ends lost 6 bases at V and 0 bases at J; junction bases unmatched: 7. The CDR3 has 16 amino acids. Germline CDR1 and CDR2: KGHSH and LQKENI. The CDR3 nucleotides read TGTGCCAGCTCGCGACTAGCGTCGAGCTCCTACAATGAGCAGTTCTTC. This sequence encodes CASSRLASSSYNEQFF.

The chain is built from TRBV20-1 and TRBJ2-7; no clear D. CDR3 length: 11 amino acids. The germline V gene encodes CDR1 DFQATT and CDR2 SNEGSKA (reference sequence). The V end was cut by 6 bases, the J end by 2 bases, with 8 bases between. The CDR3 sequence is CSARTAYEQYF. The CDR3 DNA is TGCAGTGCCCGTACCGCCTACGAGCAGTACTTC.

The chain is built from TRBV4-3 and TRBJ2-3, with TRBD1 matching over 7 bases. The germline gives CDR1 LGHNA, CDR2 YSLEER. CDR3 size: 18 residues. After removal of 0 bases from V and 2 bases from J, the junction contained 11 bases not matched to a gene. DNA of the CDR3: TGCGCCAGCAGCCAAGATCTCACTACAGGGGCTTTCACAGATACGCAGTATTTT. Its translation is CASSQDLTTGAFTDTQYF.

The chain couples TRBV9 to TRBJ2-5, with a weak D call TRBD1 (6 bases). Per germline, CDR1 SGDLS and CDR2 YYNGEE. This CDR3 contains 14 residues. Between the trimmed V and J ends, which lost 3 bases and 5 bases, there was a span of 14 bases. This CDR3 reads CASSADSSRETQYF. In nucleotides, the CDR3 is TGTGCCAGCAGCGCGGACAGCTCTCGGGAGACCCAGTACTTC. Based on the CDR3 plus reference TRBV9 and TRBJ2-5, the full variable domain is DSGVTQTPKHLITATGQRVTLRCSPRSGDLSVYWYQQSLDQGLQFLIQYYNGEERAKGNILERFSAQQFPDLHSELNLSSLELGDSALYFCASSADSSRETQYFGPGTRLLVL.

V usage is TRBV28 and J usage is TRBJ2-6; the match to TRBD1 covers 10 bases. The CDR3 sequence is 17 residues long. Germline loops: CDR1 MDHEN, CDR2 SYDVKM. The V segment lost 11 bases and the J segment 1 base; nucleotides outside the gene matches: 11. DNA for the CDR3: TGTGCCTCCCGGGGGGGACAGGGGTTTTCTGGGGCCAACGTCCTGACTTTC. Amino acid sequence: CASRGGQGFSGANVLTF.